The rows below give T cell receptor beta chains drawn from one sample of a study of identical twins. MiXCR, applied by TCRdb to the 5' RACE reads, yields one record per CDR3 protein. In the table there are 1.5 million or so distinct CDR3 sequences, around 29% of which are singletons. Sequencing was done on a sample of cord blood. These receptors were taken from a newborn girl in good health. Each CDR3 is given with its conserved first and last residue. A D gene is named only where the DNA matches it firmly. A clone size is listed for some rows: how often the clone was seen (once, few, many), or a class if it is expanded.

j_call,clone_size,v_call,d_call,cdr3_aa,cdr3_nt
TRBJ2-3,few,TRBV20-1,TRBD2,CSARDDLAGPQYF,TGCAGTGCTAGAGATGACCTAGCGGGGCCGCAGTATTTT
TRBJ2-7,NA,TRBV20-1,TRBD1,CSASKGTGPYEQYF,TGCAGTGCTAGTAAAGGGACAGGGCCCTACGAGCAGTACTTC
TRBJ2-5,NA,TRBV12-3/TRBV12-4,NA,CASSFAVYGQYF,TGTGCCAGCAGTTTCGCCGTGTATGGGCAGTACTTC
TRBJ1-4,few,TRBV27,NA,CASSPHPRTLREKLFF,TGTGCCAGCAGTCCACACCCGCGGACTTTAAGGGAAAAACTGTTTTTT
TRBJ2-3,few,TRBV20-1,TRBD2,CSASWRGGAADTQYF,TGCAGTGCTAGCTGGCGGGGGGGCGCCGCAGATACGCAGTATTTT
TRBJ2-3,NA,TRBV4-1,TRBD2,CAGSQQTSGRGDTQYF,TGCGCCGGCAGCCAACAAACTAGCGGGCGTGGAGATACGCAGTATTTT
TRBJ2-7,many,TRBV6-6,NA,CASSSGTPTYEQYF,TGTGCCAGCAGTTCCGGGACCCCTACCTACGAGCAGTACTTC
TRBJ2-3,few,TRBV5-4,TRBD1,CASREDRGRTDTQYF,TGTGCCAGCAGAGAAGACAGGGGCCGCACAGATACGCAGTATTTT
TRBJ2-5,NA,TRBV27,NA,CASAYWGQETQYF,TGTGCCAGCGCCTATTGGGGCCAAGAGACCCAGTACTTC
TRBJ1-2,few,TRBV10-3,NA,CAISEDSQNGYTF,TGTGCCATCAGTGAAGACAGTCAAAATGGCTACACCTTC
TRBJ2-3,many,TRBV9,NA,CASSVRGDTQYF,TGTGCCAGCAGTGTCCGGGGAGATACGCAGTATTTT
TRBJ1-4,NA,TRBV20-1,NA,CSARGVENGNEKLFF,TGCAGTGCTAGAGGTGTGGAAAACGGTAACGAAAAACTGTTTTTT
TRBJ2-3,few,TRBV20-1,TRBD2,CSGRTSGRDTQYF,TGCAGTGGGCGGACTAGTGGCCGCGATACGCAGTATTTT
TRBJ2-1,NA,TRBV20-1,TRBD2,CSARVRLADPRSYNEQFF,TGCAGTGCTAGAGTGCGACTAGCGGATCCCCGCTCCTACAATGAGCAGTTCTTC